The 32 T cell receptor beta chains below all came from one sample that was sequenced in a study of T-cell memory formation after mild COVID-19. Using its own MiXCR run on the 5' RACE reads, TCRdb lists one record per CDR3 protein. Altogether approximately 480,000 distinct CDR3 sequences are present, over 15% being singletons, with the ten largest covering 12%. The sample consisted of PBMCs or a T cell subset sorted from them (not recorded which). The receptor source for this set is an adult woman who had mild COVID-19 (a few samples of this study predate the infection). Cell type and time point are not known.

This clonotype appeared a few times. The rearrangement links TRBV18 to TRBJ2-7; D remains ambiguous. Germline V gene lookup returns CDR1 KGHSH and CDR2 LQKENI. The V and J ends lost 3 bases and 2 bases respectively, with 8 bases between them. The CDR3 loop spans 13 amino acids. This chain's CDR3 is CASSPSETYEQYF. In nucleotides, the CDR3 is TGTGCCAGCTCACCCTCCGAAACCTACGAGCAGTACTTC.

The chain couples TRBV9 to TRBJ2-1; weak D call: TRBD2 (5 bases). Trimming took 4 bases from V and 6 from J, leaving 17 bases between them. CDR3 length: 15 amino acids. Germline V gene sequence: CDR1 SGDLS, CDR2 YYNGEE. The CDR3 region has the DNA TGTGCCAGCAGCATCTCCGGGATTCAGTCCAATGAGCAGTTCTTC. Its protein product is CASSISGIQSNEQFF.

The sample holds a few counts of this clonotype. This chain links TRBV7-2 with TRBJ2-7; D is unresolved. In germline, CDR1 is SGHTA, CDR2 FQGNSA. V lost 3 bases and J 2 bases, leaving 11 bases between the germline ends. This CDR3 has 14 amino acids. CDR3 DNA sequence: TGTGCCAGCAGCTTCTCGGCATCTCCCTACGAGCAGTACTTC. It is translated as CASSFSASPYEQYF.

This chain joins TRBV29-1 and TRBJ2-2; 7 nucleotides line up with TRBD1. With V trimmed by 3 bases and J by 5 bases, 6 bases remained unmatched. The CDR3 has 14 amino acids. Germline assignment: CDR1 SQVTM and CDR2 ANQGSEA. CDR3 coding DNA: TGCAGCGTTGAGAACAGGGGACCTACCGGGGAGCTGTTTTTT. It yields the protein CSVENRGPTGELFF.

This clonotype was counted only a few times. The J gene is TRBJ2-3, the V gene TRBV4-2, with 7 bases identical to TRBD2. The CDR3 spans 16 residues. The germline V gene encodes CDR1 LGHNA and CDR2 YNFKEQ. J was trimmed by 0 bases and V by 1 base; bases with no gene match: 4. The CDR3 region has the DNA TGTGCCAGCAGCCAAGCACGGCGGGAGAGCACAGATACGCAGTATTTT. Residues: CASSQARRESTDTQYF.

This clonotype has a handful of counts. The chain is built from TRBV12-3 or TRBV12-4 and TRBJ1-5; TRBD1 aligns across 8 bases. V lost 8 bases to trimming and J lost 6 bases; unmatched junction nucleotides: 15. The CDR3 spans 16 residues. The CDR3 region is CASSDHGQGRIQPQHF. CDR3 nucleotide sequence: TGTGCCAGCTCTGATCATGGACAGGGTAGGATTCAGCCCCAGCATTTT.

This clonotype was detected many times. J is TRBJ2-1 and V is TRBV7-2; D is possibly TRBD2 (5 bases). V gave up 0 bases and J gave up 6 bases, with 12 bases separating them. Germline-derived CDR1 and CDR2 are SGHTA and FQGNSA. The CDR3 has 15 amino acids. The CDR3 reads CASSLAGVLGNEQFF. The DNA of the CDR3 is TGTGCCAGCAGCTTAGCGGGAGTATTGGGCAATGAGCAGTTCTTC.

This chain joins TRBV24-1 and TRBJ1-2; 9 positions agree with TRBD1. The CDR3 has 14 amino acids. In germline, CDR1 is KGHDR, CDR2 SFDVKD. V was pared by 2 bases and J by 8 bases, with 5 bases of the junction left unmatched. CDR3 in amino acids: CATSDWDREEGYTF. The CDR3 DNA follows: TGTGCCACCAGTGATTGGGACAGGGAAGAAGGCTACACCTTC.

In this sample, this clonotype turned up a few times. Here the CDR3 reads CASSFSLGFEQETQYF. The CDR3 nucleotides are TGCGCCAGCAGCTTCTCGTTGGGATTCGAGCAAGAGACCCAGTACTTC. V gene TRBV5-1 combines with J gene TRBJ2-5; no reliable D call. Trimming stripped 2 bases from V and 2 bases from J, with 16 bases between. The CDR3 consists of 16 residues. The V gene's germline CDR1 is SGHRS and CDR2 YFSETQ. Together with reference TRBV5-1 and TRBJ2-5, the CDR3 gives the full variable domain: KAGVTQTPRYLIKTRGQQVTLSCSPISGHRSVSWYQQTPGQGLQFLFEYFSETQRNKGNFPGRFSGRQFSNSRSEMNVSTLELGDSALYLCASSFSLGFEQETQYFGPGTRLLVL.

The chain joins TRBV4-3 to TRBJ2-5; tentative D call: TRBD2 (5 bases). The CDR3 has 16 residues. Looked up from germline, CDR1 is LGHNA and CDR2 is YSLEER. V was cut by 3 bases and J by 4 bases, with 18 bases left in between. CDR3 in amino acids: CASSHSIRNGGETQYF. In nucleotides, the CDR3 is TGCGCCAGCAGCCACTCCATTCGTAACGGAGGAGAGACCCAGTACTTC.

At least ten counts were recorded for this clonotype. The V gene is TRBV12-3 or TRBV12-4, the J gene TRBJ1-4, with 10 bases identical to TRBD1. CDR3 length: 14 residues. V dropped 8 bases and J dropped 7; count of bases not matched to a gene: 7. DNA for the CDR3: TGTGCCAGCGGACTCCGGGACAGGGGTGAAAAACTGTTTTTT. Encoded protein: CASGLRDRGEKLFF.

The chain is built from TRBV4-1 and TRBJ2-5; TRBD1 agrees at 8 bases. Germline V gene data show CDR1 as MGHRA and CDR2 as YSYEKL. V was pared by 0 bases and J by 7 bases, with 10 bases of the junction left unmatched. The CDR3 has 16 amino acids. DNA for the CDR3: TGCGCCAGCAGCCAAGATACGAGACAGGGGTGGGGGACCCAGTACTTC. Its translation: CASSQDTRQGWGTQYF.

This chain connects TRBV12-3 or TRBV12-4 to TRBJ1-4, with TRBD1 matching 7 bases. There are 14 residues in the CDR3. V was clipped by 6 bases and J by 3 bases; unmatched bases: 4. CDR3 bases: TGTGCCAGCAGGGACAGGACCGCTAATGAAAAACTGTTTTTT. Translating gives CASRDRTANEKLFF.

The chain carries TRBV12-3 or TRBV12-4 and TRBJ1-4; TRBD1 aligns across 7 bases. After removal of 3 bases from V and 0 bases from J, the junction contained 7 bases not matched to a gene. The CDR3 sequence is 17 residues long. DNA for the CDR3: TGTGCCAGCAGTTTGCTCGCCCAGGGGGCAACTAATGAAAAACTGTTTTTT. This codes for CASSLLAQGATNEKLFF.

The chain joins TRBV18 to TRBJ2-7, with 10 bases matching TRBD2. CDR3 length: 16 residues. V dropped 4 bases and J dropped 3; count of bases not matched to a gene: 9. Germline CDR1 reads KGHSH; CDR2 reads LQKENI. CDR3 sequence reads: CASSLTTGLAIYEQYF. The CDR3 coding sequence is TGTGCCAGCTCACTCACTACGGGACTAGCGATCTACGAGCAGTACTTC.

The gene calls are TRBV18 and TRBJ2-7; 8 bases agree with TRBD2. Losses at the gene ends were 0 bases for V and 6 bases for J; bases not matched to a gene: 7. Germline assignment: CDR1 KGHSH and CDR2 LQKENI. The CDR3 length is 15 residues. CDR3 sequence: CASSPPSSGQGEQYF. CDR3 coding DNA: TGTGCCAGCTCACCACCATCTAGCGGGCAGGGCGAGCAGTACTTC.

This clonotype has only a few counts. The chain employs TRBV5-4 and TRBJ1-6, with TRBD1 as a possible D gene (5 bases). The CDR3 contains 13 residues. CDR1 is SGHNT and CDR2 is YYREEE in the germline V gene (reference sequence). Between the trimmed V and J ends, which lost 0 bases and 10 bases, there was a span of 8 bases. The CDR3 sequence: CASSLEGHSPLHF. In DNA, the CDR3 is TGTGCCAGCAGCTTGGAGGGGCACTCACCCCTCCACTTT. Supplemented by reference TRBV5-4 and TRBJ1-6, the full variable domain reads ETGVTQSPTHLIKTRGQQVTLRCSSQSGHNTVSWYQQALGQGPQFIFQYYREEENGRGNFPPRFSGLQFPNYSSELNVNALELDDSALYLCASSLEGHSPLHFGNGTRLTVT.

The rearrangement uses TRBV7-9 and TRBJ2-3, with a weak D call TRBD2 (6 bases). Germline V gene lookup returns CDR1 SEHNR and CDR2 FQNEAQ (reference sequence). Trimming stripped 2 bases from V and 1 base from J, with 16 bases between. This CDR3 has 17 residues. The CDR3 DNA reads as TGTGCCAGCAGCTTAAAGCGAAAAACGGGGGGCACAGATACGCAGTATTTT. Protein product: CASSLKRKTGGTDTQYF.

In DNA, the CDR3 is TGCGCCAGCAGGGCGGGACGGACCTTGAACACTGAAGCTTTCTTT. Protein product: CASRAGRTLNTEAFF. V gene TRBV5-1 combines with J gene TRBJ1-1; a weak D match, TRBD1 (5 bases). The germline V gene has CDR1 SGHRS and CDR2 YFSETQ. The CDR3 loop spans 15 amino acids. V was shortened by 5 bases and J by 0 bases, with 14 bases between the two germline ends. Variable domain in full (rest from reference TRBV5-1 and TRBJ1-1): KAGVTQTPRYLIKTRGQQVTLSCSPISGHRSVSWYQQTPGQGLQFLFEYFSETQRNKGNFPGRFSGRQFSNSRSEMNVSTLELGDSALYLCASRAGRTLNTEAFFGQGTRLTVV.

V usage is TRBV20-1 and J usage is TRBJ1-1, with 7 bases lining up with TRBD1. Germline V gene sequence: CDR1 DFQATT, CDR2 SNEGSKA (reference sequence). V gave up 0 bases and J gave up 3 bases; unmatched junction bases: 16. This CDR3 is 18 amino acids long. Here the CDR3 reads CSARDPYSITGVDTEAFF. The CDR3 nucleotides read TGCAGTGCTAGAGATCCTTACTCAATCACAGGGGTTGACACTGAAGCTTTCTTT.

The rearrangement joins TRBV5-5 to TRBJ1-5; D perhaps matches TRBD1 (6 bases). The CDR3 is 16 amino acids. Germline V gives CDR1 SGHKS, CDR2 YYEKEE (reference sequence). The V and J ends lost 5 bases and 0 bases respectively, with 15 bases between them. The CDR3 nucleotides are TGTGCCAGCAGTTCCCAGGGGCAAATTAGCAATCAGCCCCAGCATTTT. Amino acid sequence: CASSSQGQISNQPQHF.

Only a few counts were recorded for this clonotype. V gene TRBV12-3 or TRBV12-4 combines with J gene TRBJ2-1, with TRBD2 as a possible D gene (6 bases). This CDR3 comprises 14 residues. Between the trimmed V and J ends, which lost 5 bases and 5 bases, there was a span of 13 bases. This CDR3 is CASSLRGGDNEQFF. CDR3 sequence (DNA): TGTGCCAGCAGTCTCAGAGGAGGGGACAATGAGCAGTTCTTC.

The chain links TRBV4-1 to TRBJ1-6; D uncertain. The CDR3 runs 15 residues. The V gene lost 1 base and the J gene lost 7 bases, with 11 bases spanning the gap. The germline V gene encodes CDR1 MGHRA and CDR2 YSYEKL. The CDR3 protein is CASSQVALWNSPLHF. In DNA form, the CDR3 reads TGCGCCAGCAGCCAAGTGGCCCTATGGAATTCACCCCTCCACTTT.

The rearrangement uses TRBV28 and TRBJ2-7; 9 bases align to TRBD1. The CDR3 has 15 amino acids. The V segment lost 5 bases and the J segment 4 bases; nucleotides outside the gene matches: 9. From germline, CDR1 is MDHEN and CDR2 SYDVKM. As DNA, the CDR3 is TGTGCCAGCAGTCAACAGGGGGCATTTATGTACGAGCAGTACTTC. Amino acids: CASSQQGAFMYEQYF.

In its sample, this clonotype was seen a few times. Here the CDR3 reads CASSPVAGTLEKLFF. The CDR3 nucleotides are TGTGCCAGCTCACCAGTTGCGGGGACACTTGAAAAACTGTTTTTT. This rearrangement joins TRBV18 to TRBJ1-4; D is perhaps TRBD1 (6 bases). Germline V gene sequence: CDR1 KGHSH, CDR2 LQKENI. The CDR3 consists of 15 residues. Between the trimmed V and J ends, which lost 2 bases and 7 bases, there was a span of 14 bases. The full variable domain, with the rest looked up from reference TRBV18 and TRBJ1-4, is NAGVMQNPRHLVRRRGQEARLRCSPMKGHSHVYWYRQLPEEGLKFMVYLQKENIIDESGMPKERFSAEFPKEGPSILRIQQVVRGDSAAYFCASSPVAGTLEKLFFGSGTQLSVL.

This clonotype has a single count. The chain links TRBV19 to TRBJ1-2; no clear D gene. The CDR3 loop spans 15 amino acids. Germline V lookup: CDR1 LNHDA, CDR2 SQIVND (reference sequence). The V and J ends lost 3 bases and 3 bases respectively, with 14 bases between them. CDR3 nucleotides: TGTGCCAGTAGTATGACACCGTATCCTCACTATGGCTACACCTTC. Translation: CASSMTPYPHYGYTF.

This clonotype was seen more than once but under ten times. The gene calls are TRBV12-3 or TRBV12-4 and TRBJ1-1; D is possibly TRBD1 (6 bases). Trimming took off 5 bases at V and 8 bases at J, with 9 bases between the two ends. The CDR3 is 11 amino acids. CDR3 in DNA: TGTGCCAGCAGTCAGGGGCGGGAAGCTTTCTTT. Its translation: CASSQGREAFF.

Only a few counts were recorded for this clonotype. The V and J genes are TRBV12-3 or TRBV12-4 and TRBJ2-2; 12 bases are shared with TRBD2. Losses at the gene ends were 3 bases for V and 3 bases for J; bases not matched to a gene: 5. CDR3 length equals 17 residues. As DNA, the CDR3 is TGTGCCAGCAGTTTCTCTAGCGGGAGGGCCGACACCGGGGAGCTGTTTTTT. As protein: CASSFSSGRADTGELFF.

The gene calls are TRBV7-9 and TRBJ2-7; TRBD2 aligns across 9 bases. Trimming took 2 bases from V and 2 from J; bases not matched to a gene: 7. Germline loops: CDR1 SEHNR, CDR2 FQNEAQ (reference sequence). The CDR3 contains 16 residues. The CDR3 loop reads CASSLLSGRSAYEQYF. The CDR3 coding sequence is TGTGCCAGCAGCTTACTCAGCGGGAGGTCCGCCTACGAGCAGTACTTC.

The chain has TRBV7-2 and TRBJ2-1; weak D call: TRBD2 (6 bases). Germline CDR1 is SGHTA and CDR2 is FQGNSA. Trimming cost V 5 bases and J 12 bases, with 11 bases left between them. CDR3 length: 11 residues. The CDR3: CASSVGLPQFF. DNA for the CDR3: TGTGCCAGCAGCGTAGGACTACCGCAGTTCTTC.

The genes are TRBV4-1 and TRBJ1-1; D perhaps matches TRBD1 (6 bases). The germline V and J ends were trimmed by 4 bases and 2 bases, with 17 bases remaining between them. The CDR3 totals 16 residues. Per the germline V gene, CDR1 is MGHRA and CDR2 is YSYEKL. The CDR3 nucleotides are TGCGCCAGCAGCCGACTCCTCAGGGGCGGTAACACTGAAGCTTTCTTT. Translation: CASSRLLRGGNTEAFF.

This clonotype has a count of ten or more. This rearrangement joins TRBV4-3 to TRBJ1-2, with D possibly being TRBD1 (5 bases). The germline V gene encodes CDR1 LGHNA and CDR2 YSLEER. The CDR3 totals 14 residues. Between the trimmed V and J ends, which lost 5 bases and 8 bases, there was a span of 18 bases. The CDR3 sequence is CASSTLRGVGGYTF. CDR3 nucleotides: TGCGCCAGCAGCACCCTAAGGGGAGTGGGGGGCTACACCTTC.